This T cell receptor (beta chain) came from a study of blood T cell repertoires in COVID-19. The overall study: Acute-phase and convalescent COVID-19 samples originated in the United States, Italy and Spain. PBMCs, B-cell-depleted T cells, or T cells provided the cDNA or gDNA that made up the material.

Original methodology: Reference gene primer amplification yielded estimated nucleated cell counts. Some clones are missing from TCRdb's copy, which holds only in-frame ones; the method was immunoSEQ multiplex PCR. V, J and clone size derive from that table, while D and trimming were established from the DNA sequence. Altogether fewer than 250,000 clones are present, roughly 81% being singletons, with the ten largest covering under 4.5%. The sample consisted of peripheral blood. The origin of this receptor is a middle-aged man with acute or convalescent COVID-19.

The CDR3 bases are TGTGCCAGCAGCTTAGGACAGGGAACTGAAGCTTTCTTT. Its translation: CASSLGQGTEAFF. The chain is built from TRBV7-2 and TRBJ1-1; 7 bases align to TRBD1. J was trimmed by 5 bases and V by 1 base; bases with no gene match: 1. Germline V CDR1 and CDR2: SGHTA, FQGNSA. The CDR3 loop spans 13 amino acids.